This TCR beta chain appears in the sequencing data of a study of OX40 agonist ivuxolimab in advanced cancers. Study at large: Dose-escalation patients had hepatocellular carcinoma, melanoma, renal cell or head and neck cancer.

Peripheral blood came from all dose cohorts at three timepoints. Method: immunoSEQ multiplex PCR; TCRdb's copy keeps in-frame clones and lacks some. The table lists 65,000 to 85,000 clones, about 88% of them singletons, with 2% to 2.5% in the top ten. The TCR comes from an adult with an advanced solid tumor such as melanoma, head and neck, liver or kidney cancer. This specimen consisted of CD4+ or CD8+ T cells sorted from blood, obtained in a trial of the OX40 agonist ivuxolimab.

CDR3 sequence: CASSLPRDRLSYEQYF. The CDR3 DNA reads as TGTGCCAGCAGCTTACCCCGGGACCGACTAAGCTACGAGCAGTACTTC. The chain uses TRBV11-1 and TRBJ2-7; D possibly uses TRBD1 or TRBD2 (5 bases each). The V gene's germline CDR1 is SGHAT and CDR2 FQDESV (reference sequence). Trimming left V 2 bases short and J 3 bases short, with 17 bases between. The CDR3 is 16 amino acids.